Following are 15 T cell receptor beta chains from one sample sequenced in a study of cytomegalovirus exposure and HLA in healthy donors. PCR used 60 Vbeta primers and 13 Jbeta primers. Generated by immunoSEQ multiplex PCR, the TCRdb table keeps only in-frame clones and is missing some. The sample lists under 150,000 clones, approximately 8.9% occurring once. Sequenced input: PBMCs. These TCRs come from a woman between 35 and 50 years old in good health and CMV-seropositive.

The sample holds many counts of this clone. The V call is TRBV5-6, the J call TRBJ1-6; the match to TRBD1 covers 7 bases. This CDR3 is 16 amino acids long. The V and J ends lost 3 bases and 8 bases, in that order; junction bases with no gene match: 11. Germline assignment: CDR1 SGHDT and CDR2 YYEEEE. The CDR3 DNA reads as TGTGCCAGCAGCTCCGGTTTCGGCCAGGGGGATTCACCCCTCCACTTT. As protein: CASSSGFGQGDSPLHF.

This clone was picked up a small number of times. This chain uses TRBV29-1 with TRBJ1-3; D might be TRBD1 (6 bases). Trimming stripped 4 bases from V and 2 bases from J, with 9 bases between. The CDR3 consists of 13 residues. Germline-derived CDR1 and CDR2 are SQVTM and ANQGSEA. The CDR3 is CSVASGAGNTIYF. The CDR3 coding sequence is TGCAGCGTTGCGTCAGGGGCTGGAAACACCATATATTTT.

The chain has TRBV29-1 and TRBJ1-2; no clear D gene. This CDR3 spans 13 amino acids. Trimming took 0 bases from V and 5 from J, leaving 10 bases between them. The germline V gene encodes CDR1 SQVTM and CDR2 ANQGSEA. The CDR3 loop reads CSVEEPGSYGYTF. The CDR3 region has the DNA TGCAGCGTTGAAGAACCGGGTTCTTATGGCTACACCTTC.

This clone appeared a few times. Other DNA variants within this sample encode the same CDR3. This chain links TRBV19 with TRBJ1-1; D is unclear. Germline V CDR1 and CDR2: LNHDA, SQIVND (reference sequence). CDR3 size: 13 residues. The V end lost 4 bases, the J end lost 1 base, and 7 bases lay between the germline ends. CDR3 loop: CASSRTENTEAFF. The CDR3 DNA is TGTGCCAGTAGTAGAACAGAGAACACTGAAGCTTTCTTT.

V gene TRBV7-2 combines with J gene TRBJ2-7; 9 bases line up with TRBD1. CDR3 length equals 14 residues. Germline CDR1 SGHTA, CDR2 FQGNSA. V gave up 5 bases and J gave up 5 bases; unmatched junction bases: 7. DNA for the CDR3: TGTGCCAGCAGCACGAGGACAGGGGTAAACGAGCAGTACTTC. It is translated as CASSTRTGVNEQYF.

Worth noting for this clone: Within the sample, other DNA sequences also encode this same CDR3. The genes are TRBV29-1 and TRBJ2-1; TRBD2 aligns across 8 bases. V gave up 6 bases and J gave up 10 bases; unmatched junction bases: 17. Germline V gene lookup returns CDR1 SQVTM and CDR2 ANQGSEA. The CDR3 has 15 amino acids. CDR3: CSVVEDGGAKNEQFF. The CDR3 bases are TGCAGCGTGGTCGAGGACGGGGGGGCCAAAAACGAGCAGTTCTTC.

This clone was counted only a few times. This chain connects TRBV9 to TRBJ2-2; D is perhaps TRBD2 (6 bases). Trimming shortened V by 4 bases and J by 0 bases, and 7 bases separated the two germline ends. From germline, CDR1 is SGDLS and CDR2 YYNGEE. The CDR3 consists of 14 residues. The CDR3 is CASSRLANTGELFF. The CDR3 DNA reads TGTGCCAGCAGCCGACTAGCGAACACCGGGGAGCTGTTTTTT.

The V call is TRBV19, the J call TRBJ1-6, with 9 nucleotides matching TRBD1. V shed 4 bases and J 5 bases; nucleotides not matched to a gene: 3. CDR3 size: 15 residues. CDR1 LNHDA and CDR2 SQIVND come from the germline V gene (reference sequence). The CDR3 region is CASSKRTGDNSPLHF. In nucleotides, the CDR3 is TGTGCCAGTAGTAAACGGACAGGGGATAATTCACCCCTCCACTTT. The full variable domain, with the rest looked up from reference TRBV19 and TRBJ1-6, is DGGITQSPKYLFRKEGQNVTLSCEQNLNHDAMYWYRQDPGQGLRLIYYSQIVNDFQKGDIAEGYSVSREKKESFPLTVTSAQKNPTAFYLCASSKRTGDNSPLHFGNGTRLTVT.

This clone was picked up one time. Other DNA sequences within the sample encode an identical CDR3. The CDR3 sequence: CASSDAGLNTEAFF. The CDR3 DNA reads TGTGCCAGCAGTGACGCGGGTCTGAACACTGAAGCTTTCTTT. J is TRBJ1-1 and V is TRBV2; no clear D. CDR1 and CDR2 (germline): SNHLY, FYNNEI. Trimming took off 3 bases at V and 0 bases at J, with 8 bases between the two ends. The CDR3 consists of 14 residues.

The chain uses TRBV6-5 and TRBJ2-7, with 7 bases fitting TRBD2. Losses at the gene ends were 0 bases for V and 3 bases for J; bases not matched to a gene: 5. The CDR3 has 15 amino acids. CDR1 and CDR2 from the germline V gene are MNHEY and SVGAGI. CDR3 sequence (DNA): TGTGCCAGCAGTTACTCTAGTGGGGGGGACTACGAGCAGTACTTC. Its protein product is CASSYSSGGDYEQYF.

The chain has TRBV5-1 and TRBJ2-7; 9 nucleotides match TRBD1. V trimming: 0 bases; J trimming: 4 bases; junction bases outside the gene matches: 2. The CDR3 sequence is 14 residues long. The germline V gene has CDR1 SGHRS and CDR2 YFSETQ. CDR3 protein: CASSLVQGAYEQYF. For the CDR3, the DNA is TGCGCCAGCAGCTTGGTACAGGGGGCTTACGAGCAGTACTTC. Together with reference TRBV5-1 and TRBJ2-7, the CDR3 gives the full variable domain: KAGVTQTPRYLIKTRGQQVTLSCSPISGHRSVSWYQQTPGQGLQFLFEYFSETQRNKGNFPGRFSGRQFSNSRSEMNVSTLELGDSALYLCASSLVQGAYEQYFGPGTRLTVT.

The chain combines TRBV5-6 with TRBJ1-1, with D hard to call. CDR3 length: 13 amino acids. Germline-derived CDR1 and CDR2 are SGHDT and YYEEEE. The germline V and J ends were trimmed by 0 bases and 7 bases, with 10 bases remaining between them. The CDR3: CASSLVSGNEAFF. Written as DNA, the CDR3 is TGTGCCAGCAGCTTGGTTTCCGGGAATGAAGCTTTCTTT. Filled out from reference TRBV5-6 and TRBJ1-1, the complete variable domain reads DAGVTQSPTHLIKTRGQQVTLRCSPKSGHDTVSWYQQALGQGPQFIFQYYEEEERQRGNFPDRFSGHQFPNYSSELNVNALLLGDSALYLCASSLVSGNEAFFGQGTRLTVV.

The chain uses TRBV5-4 and TRBJ2-7; D may be TRBD2 (5 bases). The V end lost 0 bases, the J end lost 5 bases, and 21 bases lay between the germline ends. Germline V lookup: CDR1 SGHNT, CDR2 YYREEE (reference sequence). This CDR3 is built from 17 residues. The CDR3 DNA reads TGTGCCAGCAGCTTGGTTGGTCGTGTGGACTCGAAAGACGAGCAGTACTTC. This translates into CASSLVGRVDSKDEQYF.

The CDR3 spells CASSSGQVSSPLHF. The CDR3 coding sequence is TGTGCCAGCAGTTCCGGACAGGTTTCATCACCCCTCCACTTT. This rearrangement joins TRBV27 to TRBJ1-6; the match to TRBD1 covers 7 bases. The germline V gene encodes CDR1 MNHEY and CDR2 SMNVEV (reference sequence). The CDR3 totals 14 residues. Unmatched junction bases numbered 7, after V lost 4 bases and J lost 10 bases.

This clone turned up a few times. The V call is TRBV19, the J call TRBJ1-5; 11 positions match TRBD1. The germline gives CDR1 LNHDA, CDR2 SQIVND (reference sequence). V dropped 8 bases and J dropped 2; count of bases not matched to a gene: 8. This CDR3 comprises 16 residues. Here the CDR3 reads CASSGTGGRGNQPQHF. The CDR3 DNA sequence: TGTGCCAGTTCCGGGACAGGGGGTAGGGGCAATCAGCCCCAGCATTTT.